The entry below describes one T cell receptor beta chain. No antigen is known for it. Sequencing used immunoSEQ multiplex PCR; TCRdb keeps in-frame clones, though not all of them. Here the sample spans 110,000 or so clones, approximately 84% being singletons. This sample is part of a study of radiotherapy plus CTLA-4 blockade in lung cancer. Study-level points and caveats: Peripheral blood showed expansion of tumor-derived TCR clones after radiotherapy and ipilimumab.

With V trimmed by 3 bases and J by 4 bases, 8 bases remained unmatched. The CDR3 covers 15 residues. Germline assignment: CDR1 KGHSH and CDR2 LQKENI. The sequence derives from a human donor with non-small cell lung cancer who had a partial response to radiotherapy plus ipilimumab. This rearrangement joins TRBV18 to TRBJ1-1; TRBD1 matches at 7 bases. This specimen was peripheral blood, taken from a patient treated with radiotherapy plus ipilimumab. In DNA, the CDR3 is TGTGCCAGCTCACCGACAGGGTTTGGGGGCACTGAAGCTTTCTTT. Protein sequence: CASSPTGFGGTEAFF.